The 2 T cell receptor beta chains below come from one sample, sequenced in a study of T cell clonality in common variable immunodeficiency. The protocol was immunoSEQ multiplex PCR, while the TCRdb copy is restricted to in-frame clones and leaves out a portion. This repertoire holds tens of thousands of clones, and none appear only once. Sequencing was done on a sample of peripheral blood mononuclear cells. The receptors were sampled from a person aged 18 to 75 in good health.

This clone appeared many times. The read stops 3 residues short of the end of the CDR3; the missing end is completed from the germline J gene. V usage is TRBV6-1 and J usage is TRBJ2-3; D perhaps matches TRBD2 (5 bases). This CDR3 region has 14 residues. Trimming pared 4 bases from V and 5 bases from J, leaving 13 bases between. Per the germline V gene, CDR1 is MNHNS and CDR2 is SASEGT. CDR3: CASSARLALDTQYF. Incomplete CDR3 DNA: TGTGCCAGCAGTGCGCGGCTAGCATTAGATACG.

The table lists this clone with many counts. With the read ending 3 residues before the CDR3 end, the germline J gene is used to fill in that end. The rearrangement uses TRBV20-1 and TRBJ2-3; tentative D call: TRBD2 (6 bases). Trimming stripped 6 bases from V and 3 bases from J, with 16 bases between. The CDR3 length is 14 residues. CDR1 and CDR2 (germline): DFQATT, SNEGSKA (reference sequence). The covered CDR3 bases are TGCAGTGCGGCTCCGGGACTCTTAACAGATACG. Protein product: CSAAPGLLTDT. In full, the CDR3 is CSAAPGLLTDTQYF.